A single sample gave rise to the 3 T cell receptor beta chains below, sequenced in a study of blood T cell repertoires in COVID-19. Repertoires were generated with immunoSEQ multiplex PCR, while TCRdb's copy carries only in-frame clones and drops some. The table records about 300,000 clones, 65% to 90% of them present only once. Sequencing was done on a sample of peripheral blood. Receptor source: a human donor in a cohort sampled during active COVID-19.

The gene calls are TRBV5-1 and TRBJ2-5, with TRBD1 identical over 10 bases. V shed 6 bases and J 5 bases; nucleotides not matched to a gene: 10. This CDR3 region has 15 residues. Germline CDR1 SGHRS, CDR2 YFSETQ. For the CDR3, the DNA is TGCGCCAGCACGCTGGACAGGGGGATACTGGAGACCCAGTACTTC. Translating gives CASTLDRGILETQYF.

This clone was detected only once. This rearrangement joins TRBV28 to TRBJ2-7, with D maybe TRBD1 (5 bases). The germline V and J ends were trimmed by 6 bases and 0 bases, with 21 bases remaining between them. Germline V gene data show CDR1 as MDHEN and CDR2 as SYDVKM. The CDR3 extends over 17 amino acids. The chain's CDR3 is CASRTPPGKGSSYEQYF. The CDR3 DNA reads TGTGCCAGCAGGACACCTCCAGGGAAGGGATCCTCCTACGAGCAGTACTTC. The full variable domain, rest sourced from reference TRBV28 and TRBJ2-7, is DVKVTQSSRYLVKRTGEKVFLECVQDMDHENMFWYRQDPGLGLRLIYFSYDVKMKEKGDIPEGYSVSREKKERFSLILESASTNQTSMYLCASRTPPGKGSSYEQYFGPGTRLTVT.

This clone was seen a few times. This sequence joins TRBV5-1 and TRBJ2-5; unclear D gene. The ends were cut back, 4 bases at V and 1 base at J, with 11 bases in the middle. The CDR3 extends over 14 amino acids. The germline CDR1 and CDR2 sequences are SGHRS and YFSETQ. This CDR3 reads CASSNLNPQETQYF. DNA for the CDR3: TGCGCCAGCAGCAACTTGAATCCCCAAGAGACCCAGTACTTC.